The clone carrying this T cell receptor beta chain was recorded at least ten times. Its antigen is currently unknown. TCRdb reprocessed the reads via MiXCR and lists one record per CDR3 protein. The table has 830,000 or so distinct CDR3 sequences, 32% seen once. The CDR3 is made up of 16 amino acids. The trim removed 7 bases at V and 4 bases at J, leaving 8 bases unmatched. CDR1 and CDR2 from the germline V gene are SGHVS and FQNEAQ. This sample is part of a study of T cell repertoires in cytomegalovirus infection. Study-level points and caveats: Carriers of CMV and the relevant HLA type were discriminated by public TCR beta frequency.

V is TRBV7-8 and J is TRBJ2-2; 11 bases align to TRBD1. The receptor comes from a human donor in good health (CMV status not recorded). Some clones in this sample may be carry-over from other donors' samples. This material consisted of cultured CD8+ T cells from PBMCs, taken from culture after CMV antigen stimulation. The CDR3 spells CASIDTGTGGTGELFF. The CDR3 bases are TGTGCCAGCATCGACACCGGGACAGGGGGCACCGGGGAGCTGTTTTTT.